A selection of T cell receptor beta chains follows, all from one sample in a study of T-cell memory formation after mild COVID-19. TCRdb recomputed calls from the 5' RACE reads with MiXCR, one row per CDR3 protein. The sample shows roughly 310,000 distinct CDR3 sequences, around 15% of them seen only once. The sequenced sample consisted of PBMCs or a T cell subset sorted from them (not recorded which). The receptor source for this set is a man aged 18 to 30 who had mild COVID-19 (a few samples of this study predate the infection). Cell type and time point are not known. Each CDR3 is given with its conserved first and last residue. Each record gives: clone size, D gene, J gene, V gene, CDR3 DNA, CDR3 protein. D genes are given only for firm matches. The size field is filled for only some rows; it gives once, few, many or a size class.

size: .; D: .; J: TRBJ2-3; V: TRBV7-6; DNA: TGTGCCAGCAGCTTAGCTTCCGCGGGGACAGATACGCAGTATTTT; CDR3: CASSLASAGTDTQYF
size: .; D: .; J: TRBJ2-2; V: TRBV6-5; DNA: TGTGCCAGCAGGAAAAAGACAGTGGCCGGGGAGCTGTTTTTT; CDR3: CASRKKTVAGELFF
size: few; D: TRBD1; J: TRBJ1-2; V: TRBV3-1; DNA: TGTGCCAGCAGCCAAGCGACAGGGGTAGTATACACCTTC; CDR3: CASSQATGVVYTF
size: .; D: TRBD1; J: TRBJ1-5; V: TRBV7-2; DNA: TGTGCCAGCAGCTTCGGACAGGGGGCCGGGCAGCCCCAGCATTTT; CDR3: CASSFGQGAGQPQHF
size: few; D: .; J: TRBJ1-3; V: TRBV4-1; DNA: TGCGCCAGCAGCCCTCCCGATCGACGGGACACCATATATTTT; CDR3: CASSPPDRRDTIYF
size: .; D: .; J: TRBJ1-5; V: TRBV6-5; DNA: TGTGCCAGCAGTGGCGAGGGGGGCCGGTTTCTCCATTTT; CDR3: CASSGEGGRFLHF
size: many; D: .; J: TRBJ2-1; V: TRBV14; DNA: TGTGCCAGCAGCCAAAGTGGACCCAATGAGCAGTTCTTC; CDR3: CASSQSGPNEQFF
size: few; D: TRBD1; J: TRBJ2-7; V: TRBV12-3/TRBV12-4; DNA: TGTGCCAGCAGCCTCCGGGACAGGGGTCCTTACGAGCAGTACTTC; CDR3: CASSLRDRGPYEQYF
size: many; D: .; J: TRBJ2-2; V: TRBV29-1; DNA: TGCAGCGTTGGGGGACCGGAACCGTCCGGGGAGCTGTTTTTT; CDR3: CSVGGPEPSGELFF
size: many; D: TRBD2; J: TRBJ2-3; V: TRBV7-2; DNA: TGTGCCAGCAGCTTAGTCGGGGGGGGTAGCACAGATACGCAGTATTTT; CDR3: CASSLVGGGSTDTQYF
size: .; D: .; J: TRBJ2-1; V: TRBV28; DNA: TGTGCCAGCAGGGACGCCAGGGACCTCTTCGATGAGCAGTTCTTC; CDR3: CASRDARDLFDEQFF
size: .; D: .; J: TRBJ2-3; V: TRBV19; DNA: TGTGCCAGTAGTCCGCGCATCTTCGATACGCAGTATTTT; CDR3: CASSPRIFDTQYF
size: few; D: TRBD2; J: TRBJ2-1; V: TRBV7-2; DNA: TGTGCCAGCAGCTTCGCGGGGGGCATAGGGAATGAGCAGTTCTTC; CDR3: CASSFAGGIGNEQFF
size: medium-sized; D: TRBD2; J: TRBJ2-5; V: TRBV7-3; DNA: TGTGCCAGCAGCCCGGGGGGGCCCTTGGAGACCCAGTACTTC; CDR3: CASSPGGPLETQYF
size: .; D: .; J: TRBJ2-1; V: TRBV11-2; DNA: TGTGCCAGCAGCTTCCCCTATGGTGGGCAGTTCTTC; CDR3: CASSFPYGGQFF
size: .; D: .; J: TRBJ2-7; V: TRBV4-1; DNA: TGCGCCAGCAGCCATGACGGTGGTTGGCAGTACTTC; CDR3: CASSHDGGWQYF
size: many; D: .; J: TRBJ2-3; V: TRBV4-3; DNA: TGCGCCAGCAGCAAATTTCAGGTGCCAGATACGCAGTATTTT; CDR3: CASSKFQVPDTQYF
size: many; D: .; J: TRBJ2-5; V: TRBV20-1; DNA: TGCAGTGGGTCTAGGGCCATAGAGACCCAGTACTTC; CDR3: CSGSRAIETQYF
size: many; D: .; J: TRBJ2-2; V: TRBV20-1; DNA: TGCAGTGCTCCTACTTGGGGCGGGGAGCTGTTTTTT; CDR3: CSAPTWGGELFF